Presented here are 10 T cell receptor beta chains from one specimen sequenced in a study of T cell responses to AZD1222 COVID-19 vaccine. Produced via immunoSEQ multiplex PCR; TCRdb's table is partial and in-frame only. The sample carries around 26,000 clones, about 90% recorded once. Sequencing used peripheral blood, obtained 28 days after the second AZD1222 dose. Every receptor here comes from an adult who received the AZD1222 COVID-19 vaccine.

The chain uses TRBV11-2 and TRBJ2-7; TRBD2 might be the D (6 bases). Trimming cost V 0 bases and J 4 bases, with 13 bases left between them. CDR3 size: 15 residues. CDR1 SGHAT and CDR2 FQNNGV come from the germline V gene. The CDR3 loop reads CASSLDNGRGYEQYF. For the CDR3, the DNA is TGTGCCAGCAGCTTAGATAACGGACGGGGGTACGAGCAGTACTTC.

This chain joins TRBV7-9 and TRBJ2-1; D is uncertain. The CDR3 is 13 amino acids. Trimming removed 0 bases at V and 7 bases at J, with 7 bases between. Germline CDR1 SEHNR, CDR2 FQNEAQ (reference sequence). The CDR3 DNA sequence: TGTGCCAGCAGCTTAGCGGGGTTGAATGAGCAGTTCTTC. This encodes CASSLAGLNEQFF.

The genes are TRBV2 and TRBJ2-5; D remains ambiguous. With 6 bases removed from V and 2 bases from J, the gap between germline ends came to 10 bases. There are 13 residues in the CDR3. Germline values: CDR1 SNHLY, CDR2 FYNNEI. The CDR3 DNA follows: TGTGCCAGCAGCCAGAACAGACAAGAGACCCAGTACTTC. Translating gives CASSQNRQETQYF.

CDR3 bases: TGTGCCAGCAGTTTCCGACCGACAGGGGGAAACAATCAGCCCCAGCATTTT. Its protein is CASSFRPTGGNNQPQHF. The chain joins TRBV5-6 to TRBJ1-5; 9 bases line up with TRBD1. The CDR3 is 17 residues long. The trim removed 5 bases at V and 3 bases at J, leaving 12 bases unmatched. Germline V gives CDR1 SGHDT, CDR2 YYEEEE. The full variable domain, its missing parts supplied by reference TRBV5-6 and TRBJ1-5, is DAGVTQSPTHLIKTRGQQVTLRCSPKSGHDTVSWYQQALGQGPQFIFQYYEEEERQRGNFPDRFSGHQFPNYSSELNVNALLLGDSALYLCASSFRPTGGNNQPQHFGDGTRLSIL.

The chain has TRBV29-1 and TRBJ1-1, with D possibly matching TRBD1 (5 bases). Germline V gene data show CDR1 as SQVTM and CDR2 as ANQGSEA. The CDR3 spans 13 residues. V was shortened by 5 bases and J by 5 bases, with 15 bases between the two germline ends. The CDR3 loop is CSVLFQGGTEAFF. CDR3 coding DNA: TGCAGCGTTTTATTTCAGGGAGGGACTGAAGCTTTCTTT.

The chain is built from TRBV3-1 (or the pseudogene TRBV3-2) and TRBJ2-7, with D possibly matching TRBD2 (7 bases). V gave up 4 bases and J gave up 3 bases, with 13 bases separating them. This CDR3 is 14 amino acids long. Per the germline V gene, CDR1 is LGHDT and CDR2 is YNNKEL (reference sequence). The CDR3 spells CASSPGGLGYEQYF. Written as DNA, the CDR3 is TGTGCCAGCAGCCCCGGGGGGCTGGGCTACGAGCAGTACTTC.

The table lists this clone with a count of one. V gene TRBV27 combines with J gene TRBJ1-1, with D maybe TRBD1 (5 bases). The ends were cut back, 2 bases at V and 5 bases at J, with 9 bases in the middle. Germline values: CDR1 MNHEY, CDR2 SMNVEV (reference sequence). The CDR3 runs to 13 residues. CDR3 loop: CASSLTGRTEAFF. CDR3 DNA sequence: TGTGCCAGCAGTTTAACGGGGCGTACTGAAGCTTTCTTT.

As for this clone: One junction end does not reproduce the germline sequence, and a read error may be involved. V usage is TRBV19 and J usage is TRBJ1-5; no reliable D call. Germline CDR1 reads LNHDA; CDR2 reads SQIVND (reference sequence). The CDR3 extends over 12 amino acids. Here the CDR3 reads CASSSNGPFPDF. The CDR3 coding sequence is TGTGCCAGTAGTTCCAACGGACCGTTCCCGGATTTT.

J is TRBJ1-3 and V is TRBV28; unclear D gene. Germline loops: CDR1 MDHEN, CDR2 SYDVKM. V was pared by 9 bases and J by 4 bases, with 13 bases between. The CDR3 has 13 amino acids. CDR3 protein: CASTRVSGNTIYF. For the CDR3, the DNA is TGTGCCAGTACGAGGGTCTCCGGAAACACCATATATTTT.

The V call is TRBV6-6, the J call TRBJ2-1; tentative D call: TRBD2 (6 bases). V gave up 6 bases and J gave up 7 bases, with 16 bases separating them. This CDR3 contains 14 residues. The germline V gene encodes CDR1 MNHNY and CDR2 SVGAGI (reference sequence). The CDR3 DNA follows: TGTGCCAGCAGCTCCGCCTTGACTAGGAATGAGCAGTTCTTC. This encodes CASSSALTRNEQFF.